The 21 T cell receptor beta chains in this list originate from one sample, sequenced in a study of sequential checkpoint blockade in melanoma. Produced via immunoSEQ multiplex PCR; TCRdb's table is partial and in-frame only. The sample carries 12,000 to 15,000 clones, approximately 52% recorded once. The treatment is: randomized to nivolumab then ipilimumab (arm A) or the reverse (arm B). The starting material was CD8+ T cells sorted from blood (inferred from file names), obtained from a patient given nivolumab and ipilimumab in sequence. The receptors were sampled from a human donor with melanoma.

This clone came up a few times. CDR3 protein: CASSEFPSGRARETQYF. The CDR3, as DNA: TGCGCCAGCAGTGAGTTCCCTAGCGGGAGGGCCCGAGAGACCCAGTACTTC. This chain uses TRBV10-1 with TRBJ2-5; 12 nucleotides agree with TRBD2. In germline, CDR1 is WNHNN, CDR2 SYGVQD (reference sequence). The CDR3 spans 17 residues. The V gene end was trimmed by 1 base and the J gene end by 4 bases; junction bases not matched to a gene: 7.

The CDR3 region is CASGFGTSGYEQYF. CDR3 sequence (DNA): TGTGCCAGCGGCTTCGGGACTAGCGGATACGAGCAGTACTTC. V usage is TRBV6-5 and J usage is TRBJ2-7; 11 bases match TRBD2. Germline CDR1 is MNHEY and CDR2 is SVGAGI. The V gene end was trimmed by 8 bases and the J gene end by 4 bases; junction bases not matched to a gene: 7. The CDR3 runs 14 residues.

The rearrangement joins TRBV4-2 to TRBJ2-1, with 7 bases that match TRBD2. The CDR3 covers 16 residues. The germline V gene has CDR1 LGHNA and CDR2 YNFKEQ. J gave up 2 bases and V 5 bases, and 9 bases lay outside the gene matches. As DNA, the CDR3 is TGTGCCAGCAGCAATCCCTCTGGACTAGCCTACAATGAGCAGTTCTTC. Translating it yields CASSNPSGLAYNEQFF.

The rearrangement uses TRBV5-8 and TRBJ2-7; D ambiguous. The germline V gene has CDR1 SGHTS and CDR2 YDEGEE. The CDR3 is 11 residues long. V was trimmed by 4 bases and J by 2 bases, leaving 4 bases between them. DNA for the CDR3: TGTGCCAGCAGCCCCGCCTACGAGCAGTACTTC. Its translation: CASSPAYEQYF.

By sample share, this clone is medium-sized. The chain links TRBV19 to TRBJ1-2, with a possible D match to TRBD1 (5 bases). Germline assignment: CDR1 LNHDA and CDR2 SQIVND (reference sequence). CDR3 length: 13 amino acids. V was cut by 3 bases and J by 4 bases, with 9 bases left in between. The CDR3 DNA is TGTGCCAGTAGTATCTCGGGACTCTATGGCTACACCTTC. This codes for CASSISGLYGYTF.

The chain is built from TRBV6-5 and TRBJ2-5, with D unclear. Germline CDR1 reads MNHEY; CDR2 reads SVGAGI. The CDR3 is 14 amino acids. Trimming removed 4 bases from V and 2 bases from J, with 11 bases in between. CDR3 DNA sequence: TGTGCCAGCAGTTCCACATCAATACAAGAGACCCAGTACTTC. This encodes CASSSTSIQETQYF.

The chain combines TRBV5-4 with TRBJ2-1; D unclear. Trimming pared 6 bases from V and 6 bases from J, leaving 13 bases between. CDR3 length equals 13 residues. Germline V CDR1 and CDR2: SGHNT, YYREEE (reference sequence). The CDR3 DNA sequence: TGTGCCAGCACTCCGAGTCCTCTCAATGAGCAGTTCTTC. Protein product: CASTPSPLNEQFF.

The chain joins TRBV6-5 to TRBJ1-2, with 7 nucleotides matching TRBD1. CDR1 is MNHEY, CDR2 SVGAGI, per germline. The CDR3 runs 13 residues. J gave up 4 bases and V 6 bases, and 5 bases lay outside the gene matches. CDR3 nucleotides: TGTGCCAGCAGCCTCGGGACAGCCTATGGCTACACCTTC. This encodes CASSLGTAYGYTF.

The gene calls are TRBV4-1 and TRBJ1-2; D might be TRBD1 (6 bases). Per germline, CDR1 MGHRA and CDR2 YSYEKL. V shed 1 base and J shed 2 bases, with 11 bases lying between them. The CDR3 has 15 residues. In DNA form, the CDR3 reads TGCGCCAGCAGCCAAGTGCCAGGGGAAAACTATGGCTACACCTTC. Its translation is CASSQVPGENYGYTF.

The table lists this clone with a few counts. The CDR3 reads CASSPRGIAGDEQFF. The CDR3 nucleotides read TGTGCCAGCAGCCCGAGAGGGATAGCGGGAGATGAGCAGTTCTTC. This chain uses TRBV7-9 with TRBJ2-1; 9 bases are shared with TRBD2. CDR1 and CDR2 from the germline V gene are SEHNR and FQNEAQ (reference sequence). The length of the CDR3 is 15 residues. V shed 5 bases and J 8 bases; nucleotides not matched to a gene: 10.

The chain couples TRBV4-2 to TRBJ2-1, with 11 bases fitting TRBD2. The CDR3 has 19 amino acids. Germline CDR1 and CDR2: LGHNA and YNFKEQ. The J segment lost 0 bases and the V segment lost 0 bases, leaving 7 bases of the junction unmatched. CDR3 bases: TGTGCCAGCAGCCAAGACCCGGGACTAGCGGCTAGCTCCTACAATGAGCAGTTCTTC. Translated, it gives CASSQDPGLAASSYNEQFF.

The CDR3 loop reads CASSDGARSPLGQPQHF. The CDR3 region has the DNA TGTGCCAGCAGTGACGGAGCCCGGAGTCCTCTAGGTCAGCCCCAGCATTTT. The V and J genes are TRBV2 and TRBJ1-5; no clear D. The CDR3 is 17 residues long. Germline CDR1 is SNHLY and CDR2 is FYNNEI. The V gene lost 3 bases and the J gene lost 6 bases, with 21 bases spanning the gap.

This clone appeared a few times. This chain uses TRBV7-7 with TRBJ2-1, with D maybe TRBD1 (5 bases). The germline V and J ends were trimmed by 1 base and 5 bases, with 9 bases remaining between them. Germline V gene data show CDR1 as SSHAT and CDR2 as FNYEAQ (reference sequence). CDR3 size: 14 residues. In DNA, the CDR3 is TGTGCCAGCAGCTTAGAGGGGCTTAACAATGAGCAGTTCTTC. This encodes CASSLEGLNNEQFF. The whole variable domain, filled in from reference TRBV7-7 and TRBJ2-1, reads GAGVSQSPRYKVTKRGQDVTLRCDPISSHATLYWYQQALGQGPEFLTYFNYEAQPDKSGLPSDRFSAERPEGSISTLTIQRTEQRDSAMYRCASSLEGLNNEQFFGPGTRLTVL.

The chain employs TRBV6-4 and TRBJ2-3, with 14 bases that match TRBD2. Unmatched junction bases numbered 6, after V lost 0 bases and J lost 4 bases. The V gene's germline CDR1 is MRHNA and CDR2 SNTAGT. The CDR3 spans 18 residues. The CDR3 here is CASSDSIMTSGGADTQYF. The CDR3 coding sequence is TGTGCCAGCAGTGACTCGATAATGACTAGCGGGGGGGCAGATACGCAGTATTTT.

Here the CDR3 reads CASSAELRYSEQYF. For the CDR3, the DNA is TGTGCCAGCAGCGCCGAGCTCCGATACAGCGAGCAGTACTTC. The chain employs TRBV6-6 and TRBJ2-7; D is unclear. This CDR3 contains 14 residues. From germline, CDR1 is MNHNY and CDR2 SVGAGI (reference sequence). Trimming cost V 6 bases and J 6 bases, with 18 bases left between them.

A remark on this clone: At one end the junction does not follow the germline gene, possibly because of a read error. The chain joins TRBV4-1 to TRBJ2-1; D is perhaps TRBD1 (6 bases). Germline V gene sequence: CDR1 MGHRA, CDR2 YSYEKL. The length of the CDR3 is 16 residues. Here the CDR3 DNA reads TGCGCCAGCAACCAAGACGAGGGGGTGGTCTACAATGAGCAGTTCTTC. It yields the protein CASNQDEGVVYNEQFF.

The table lists this clone with a few counts. V gene TRBV2 combines with J gene TRBJ2-7; D perhaps matches TRBD1 (6 bases). The CDR3 consists of 12 residues. Trimming took 8 bases from V and 3 from J, leaving 11 bases between them. Germline V lookup: CDR1 SNHLY, CDR2 FYNNEI. The CDR3 DNA is TGTGCCAGCGGACAGACTTACTACGAGCAGTACTTC. Residues: CASGQTYYEQYF.

J is TRBJ2-1 and V is TRBV30, with 8 bases fitting TRBD1. The V gene's germline CDR1 is GTSNPN and CDR2 SVGIG (reference sequence). This CDR3 has 13 amino acids. V dropped 3 bases and J dropped 8; count of bases not matched to a gene: 6. The CDR3 sequence is CAWSPGTGDEQFF. CDR3 in DNA: TGTGCCTGGAGCCCAGGGACAGGCGATGAGCAGTTCTTC.

This clone was detected only a few times. This chain links TRBV5-4 with TRBJ2-5; 12 bases are a match to TRBD2. V lost 0 bases and J lost 4; bases outside the gene matches: 4. Looked up from germline, CDR1 is SGHNT and CDR2 is YYREEE (reference sequence). This CDR3 has 16 amino acids. This CDR3 is CASSLDLAGGPETQYF. The CDR3 DNA is TGTGCCAGCAGCTTGGACCTAGCGGGAGGGCCAGAGACCCAGTACTTC. Together with reference TRBV5-4 and TRBJ2-5, the CDR3 gives the full variable domain: ETGVTQSPTHLIKTRGQQVTLRCSSQSGHNTVSWYQQALGQGPQFIFQYYREEENGRGNFPPRFSGLQFPNYSSELNVNALELDDSALYLCASSLDLAGGPETQYFGPGTRLLVL.

V usage is TRBV19 and J usage is TRBJ1-5; D is ambiguous. The length of the CDR3 is 15 residues. CDR1 is LNHDA, CDR2 SQIVND, per germline (reference sequence). V was shortened by 3 bases and J by 3 bases, with 12 bases between the two germline ends. The CDR3 DNA reads TGTGCCAGTAGTATTACGGGAAGGTTCAATCAGCCCCAGCATTTT. As protein: CASSITGRFNQPQHF.

The chain is built from TRBV13 and TRBJ2-3; 10 bases align to TRBD2. Losses at the gene ends were 1 base for V and 2 bases for J; bases not matched to a gene: 3. The germline gives CDR1 PRHDT, CDR2 FYEKMQ (reference sequence). The length of the CDR3 is 16 residues. CDR3 nucleotide sequence: TGTGCCAGCAGCTTAGAACTAGCGGGGAACACAGATACGCAGTATTTT. This sequence encodes CASSLELAGNTDTQYF.